The 29 T cell receptor beta chains below were found in one sample sequenced in a study of blood T cell repertoires in COVID-19. Repertoires were generated with immunoSEQ multiplex PCR, while TCRdb's copy carries only in-frame clones and drops some. The sample records hundreds of thousands of clones, about four fifths being singletons. The sequenced material came from peripheral blood. These receptors all stem from a woman older than 75 with acute or convalescent COVID-19.

The chain employs TRBV27 and TRBJ1-4, with TRBD1 matching 7 bases. V gave up 9 bases and J gave up 7 bases; unmatched junction bases: 11. The CDR3 consists of 14 residues. CDR1 MNHEY and CDR2 SMNVEV come from the germline V gene (reference sequence). The CDR3 nucleotides are TGTGCCAGTGCTCCAGGGGGAACGGGTGAAAAACTGTTTTTT. As protein: CASAPGGTGEKLFF.

The J gene is TRBJ1-2, the V gene TRBV28; TRBD1 agrees at 12 bases. Trimming took 5 bases from V and 7 from J; bases not matched to a gene: 8. Germline CDR1 MDHEN, CDR2 SYDVKM. The CDR3 sequence is 15 residues long. DNA for the CDR3: TGTGCCAGCAGTGGGACAGGGGGCCAATTGAGTGGCTACACCTTC. Translated: CASSGTGGQLSGYTF.

The rearrangement uses TRBV5-6 and TRBJ2-1; no definite D call. CDR1 and CDR2 (germline): SGHDT, YYEEEE. V was pared by 0 bases and J by 8 bases, with 9 bases between. The CDR3 is 13 residues long. CDR3 DNA sequence: TGTGCCAGCAGCTTGGGGGCCTTGGATGAGCAGTTCTTC. It yields the protein CASSLGALDEQFF.

This clone was counted between two and nine times. This sequence joins TRBV7-3 and TRBJ1-6; TRBD1 matches at 7 bases. In germline, CDR1 is SGHTA, CDR2 FQGTGA. The CDR3 covers 15 residues. The J segment lost 7 bases and the V segment lost 5 bases, leaving 8 bases of the junction unmatched. CDR3 nucleotides: TGTGCCAGCAGCGCGACCGGGACAGCGAATTCACCCCTCCACTTT. Translating it yields CASSATGTANSPLHF.

This rearrangement joins TRBV28 to TRBJ2-2; perhaps TRBD2 as D (5 bases). Trimming stripped 8 bases from V and 1 base from J, with 11 bases between. The CDR3 covers 14 residues. Per germline, CDR1 MDHEN and CDR2 SYDVKM. In nucleotides, the CDR3 is TGTGCCAGCCATCTACTAGGGAACACCGGGGAGCTGTTTTTT. This sequence encodes CASHLLGNTGELFF.

Turning to this clone: Within the sample, other DNA sequences also encode this same CDR3. The chain employs TRBV5-1 and TRBJ2-7; D call uncertain. CDR1 is SGHRS and CDR2 is YFSETQ in the germline V gene. This CDR3 has 12 residues. Deletions cut 4 bases from V and 4 bases from J, with 9 bases between. The CDR3 spells CASSAVRYEQYF. CDR3 DNA sequence: TGCGCCAGCAGCGCCGTGAGGTACGAGCAGTACTTC. Full variable domain (remainder filled in from reference TRBV5-1 and TRBJ2-7): KAGVTQTPRYLIKTRGQQVTLSCSPISGHRSVSWYQQTPGQGLQFLFEYFSETQRNKGNFPGRFSGRQFSNSRSEMNVSTLELGDSALYLCASSAVRYEQYFGPGTRLTVT.

This chain connects TRBV2 to TRBJ1-1, with 12 positions matching TRBD1. CDR3 size: 17 residues. V trimming: 6 bases; J trimming: 2 bases; junction bases outside the gene matches: 10. Germline CDR1 SNHLY, CDR2 FYNNEI. The CDR3 DNA sequence: TGTGCCAGCAGGGGGACAGGGGGCGCGTCAGGAAACACTGAAGCTTTCTTT. Translating gives CASRGTGGASGNTEAFF. Drawing the rest from reference TRBV2 and TRBJ1-1, the complete variable domain is EPEVTQTPSHQVTQMGQEVILRCVPISNHLYFYWYRQILGQKVEFLVSFYNNEISEKSEIFDDQFSVERPDGSNFTLKIRSTKLEDSAMYFCASRGTGGASGNTEAFFGQGTRLTVV.

The CDR3 bases are TGCGCCAGCAGTGCGACAGGGTGTCCGAACTATGGCTACACCTTC. Its protein product is CASSATGCPNYGYTF. The gene calls are TRBV10-1 and TRBJ1-2, with TRBD1 identical over 7 bases. Germline CDR1 and CDR2: WNHNN and SYGVQD (reference sequence). The CDR3 spans 15 residues. V gave up 4 bases and J gave up 2 bases; unmatched junction bases: 7.

The chain has TRBV18 and TRBJ2-3, with a tentative D call TRBD2 (5 bases). CDR3 length: 15 residues. V dropped 2 bases and J dropped 0 bases, with 9 bases sitting between them. CDR1 and CDR2 (germline): KGHSH, LQKENI. CDR3 DNA sequence: TGTGCCAGCTCACCAGGCTGGACTAGCACAGATACGCAGTATTTT. Its translation: CASSPGWTSTDTQYF.

V and J are TRBV2 and TRBJ1-2, with D perhaps TRBD1 (5 bases). The germline CDR1 and CDR2 sequences are SNHLY and FYNNEI. CDR3 length equals 14 residues. The V and J ends lost 4 bases and 4 bases respectively, with 13 bases between them. The CDR3 reads CASSVFQGTYGYTF. DNA of the CDR3: TGTGCCAGCAGTGTTTTTCAGGGAACCTATGGCTACACCTTC.

V and J are TRBV19 and TRBJ2-1, with 8 bases matching TRBD2. Germline V CDR1 and CDR2: LNHDA, SQIVND (reference sequence). V lost 7 bases to trimming and J lost 3 bases; unmatched junction nucleotides: 8. This CDR3 has 15 residues. CDR3 protein: CASNGLAGFYNEQFF. Written as DNA, the CDR3 is TGTGCCAGTAACGGGCTAGCGGGCTTCTACAATGAGCAGTTCTTC.

The chain carries TRBV14 and TRBJ1-1, with D maybe TRBD1 (5 bases). There are 13 residues in the CDR3. Between the trimmed V and J ends, which lost 5 bases and 4 bases, there was a span of 11 bases. From germline, CDR1 is SGHDN and CDR2 FVKESK. As DNA, the CDR3 is TGTGCCAGCAGCTTCCCCGGGGGCACTGAAGCTTTCTTT. This codes for CASSFPGGTEAFF.

This clone was observed at least ten times. The chain combines TRBV27 with TRBJ2-2; 12 bases line up with TRBD2. This CDR3 region has 16 residues. Germline V gene data show CDR1 as MNHEY and CDR2 as SMNVEV (reference sequence). V gave up 4 bases and J gave up 6 bases; unmatched junction bases: 6. As DNA, the CDR3 is TGTGCCAGCAGTTCACTCCCTAGCGGGGGGGCCGGGGAGCTGTTTTTT. This encodes CASSSLPSGGAGELFF.

V gene TRBV3-1 (or the pseudogene TRBV3-2) combines with J gene TRBJ1-1; possible D gene TRBD1, 6 bases. The V gene's germline CDR1 is LGHDT and CDR2 YNNKEL (reference sequence). The length of the CDR3 is 15 residues. Trimming stripped 4 bases from V and 1 base from J, with 13 bases between. The CDR3, as DNA: TGTGCCAGCAGCCCTAGACAGGTTCGGAACACTGAAGCTTTCTTT. As protein: CASSPRQVRNTEAFF.

The V gene is TRBV7-2, the J gene TRBJ2-1; D is perhaps TRBD2 (5 bases). Trimming shortened V by 4 bases and J by 9 bases, and 13 bases separated the two germline ends. This CDR3 contains 13 residues. Germline V gene data show CDR1 as SGHTA and CDR2 as FQGNSA. Here the CDR3 reads CASSSLGRVEQFF. CDR3 nucleotides: TGTGCCAGCAGCTCCCTAGGGCGGGTTGAGCAGTTCTTC.

This sequence joins TRBV3-1 (or the pseudogene TRBV3-2) and TRBJ2-2; 7 positions agree with TRBD1. With V trimmed by 4 bases and J by 4 bases, 9 bases remained unmatched. Germline V gives CDR1 LGHDT, CDR2 YNNKEL (reference sequence). This CDR3 region has 16 residues. The CDR3 DNA reads TGTGCCAGCAGCCGACAGGGATATAGCCCCACCGGGGAGCTGTTTTTT. This codes for CASSRQGYSPTGELFF.

This clone showed up just once. The chain couples TRBV3-1 (or the pseudogene TRBV3-2) to TRBJ2-7; 8 bases match TRBD2. CDR3 length: 15 residues. Germline-derived CDR1 and CDR2 are LGHDT and YNNKEL (reference sequence). Unmatched junction bases numbered 9, after V lost 1 base and J lost 7 bases. DNA for the CDR3: TGTGCCAGCAGCCAAGGCCGGGGGGGAATAGGTGAGCAGTACTTC. It codes for CASSQGRGGIGEQYF.

This clone was seen a single time. CDR3 sequence: CASSQDLAGTGELFF. In DNA form, the CDR3 reads TGTGCCAGCAGCCAAGATCTCGCGGGTACCGGGGAGCTGTTTTTT. This rearrangement joins TRBV4-2 to TRBJ2-2; tentative D call: TRBD2 (5 bases). Trimming removed 0 bases from V and 5 bases from J, with 10 bases in between. Germline CDR1 and CDR2: LGHNA and YNFKEQ. CDR3 length: 15 residues.

This chain connects TRBV28 to TRBJ2-2; TRBD1 matches 9 bases. The CDR3 spans 13 residues. The germline CDR1 and CDR2 sequences are MDHEN and SYDVKM. The V gene end was trimmed by 8 bases and the J gene end by 6 bases; junction bases not matched to a gene: 4. In nucleotides, the CDR3 is TGTGCCAGCCTACAGGGGGCAGCCGGGGAGCTGTTTTTT. It is translated as CASLQGAAGELFF.

The V and J genes are TRBV9 and TRBJ2-3; 8 nucleotides agree with TRBD2. The CDR3 spans 16 residues. V shed 3 bases, J shed 1 base, and the junction held 7 bases outside the gene matches. Germline V gives CDR1 SGDLS, CDR2 YYNGEE. CDR3 amino acids: CASSAQRGPGTDTQYF. The CDR3 DNA sequence: TGTGCCAGCAGCGCCCAGCGGGGGCCGGGCACAGATACGCAGTATTTT.

J is TRBJ1-4 and V is TRBV19, with 8 bases that match TRBD1. V shed 5 bases, J shed 8 bases, and the junction held 7 bases outside the gene matches. This CDR3 contains 14 residues. From germline, CDR1 is LNHDA and CDR2 SQIVND (reference sequence). The chain's CDR3 is CASSPQGAWEKLFF. The CDR3 nucleotides read TGTGCCAGTAGTCCGCAGGGGGCGTGGGAAAAACTGTTTTTT.

The chain links TRBV9 to TRBJ1-6; 9 bases align to TRBD1. V dropped 0 bases and J dropped 9; count of bases not matched to a gene: 4. CDR3 length: 15 residues. Germline CDR1 SGDLS, CDR2 YYNGEE. The chain's CDR3 is CASSVGETGGSPLHF. In nucleotides, the CDR3 is TGTGCCAGCAGCGTAGGGGAGACAGGGGGTTCACCCCTCCACTTT.

A remark on this clone: Relative to the germline gene, one junction end is altered; a read error may explain this. The V call is TRBV5-1, the J call TRBJ2-5; TRBD2 agrees at 8 bases. The CDR3 has 18 residues. Germline CDR1 and CDR2: SGHRS and YFSETQ. The CDR3 loop is CARSLAGGRGGLLETQYF. The CDR3 DNA sequence: TGCGCCCGCAGCTTGGCGGGCGGCCGGGGGGGGCTGTTGGAGACCCAGTACTTC.

This chain links TRBV19 with TRBJ1-2, with D maybe TRBD1 (5 bases). The CDR3 runs to 14 residues. The V end was cut by 3 bases, the J end by 10 bases, with 18 bases between. The germline gives CDR1 LNHDA, CDR2 SQIVND (reference sequence). The CDR3 sequence: CASSIGRAISDYTF. CDR3 DNA: TGTGCCAGTAGTATTGGCAGGGCTATCTCTGACTACACCTTC.

This clone was picked up one time. The chain recombines TRBV7-9 with TRBJ1-3, with D uncertain. This CDR3 region has 16 residues. V lost 1 base, J lost 0 bases, and 10 bases lay in between. Germline assignment: CDR1 SEHNR and CDR2 FQNEAQ (reference sequence). The DNA of the CDR3 is TGTGCCAGCAGCTTAGTCGCCTCCAGCTCTGGAAACACCATATATTTT. This encodes CASSLVASSSGNTIYF.

J is TRBJ1-4 and V is TRBV30; 11 bases line up with TRBD1. V lost 5 bases, J lost 0 bases, and 11 bases stayed unmatched. The CDR3 is 18 residues long. CDR1 and CDR2 from the germline V gene are GTSNPN and SVGIG (reference sequence). The CDR3 loop is CAWRTRDRGRPTNEKLFF. DNA for the CDR3: TGTGCCTGGCGGACGAGGGACAGGGGGAGACCAACTAATGAAAAACTGTTTTTT.

This chain's CDR3 is CASSSTGQPNTEAFF. In nucleotides, the CDR3 is TGTGCCAGCAGTTCGACAGGCCAACCGAACACTGAAGCTTTCTTT. This chain connects TRBV6-5 to TRBJ1-1, with D tentatively TRBD1 (6 bases). The CDR3 length is 15 residues. From germline, CDR1 is MNHEY and CDR2 SVGAGI. V was cut by 4 bases and J by 1 base, with 13 bases left in between.

This chain links TRBV3-1 (or the pseudogene TRBV3-2) with TRBJ1-2, with TRBD1 identical over 7 bases. V shed 3 bases and J 2 bases; nucleotides not matched to a gene: 12. The V gene's germline CDR1 is LGHDT and CDR2 YNNKEL (reference sequence). This CDR3 is built from 17 residues. This CDR3 reads CASSQARDRRLNYGYTF. In nucleotides, the CDR3 is TGTGCCAGCAGCCAGGCCCGGGACAGAAGACTAAACTATGGCTACACCTTC.

A single count supports this clone. The J gene is TRBJ2-3, the V gene TRBV11-2; no clear D. The CDR3 has 12 amino acids. Germline CDR1 reads SGHAT; CDR2 reads FQNNGV. The germline V and J ends were trimmed by 3 bases and 2 bases, with 3 bases remaining between them. The CDR3 sequence: CASSFNTDTQYF. CDR3 DNA sequence: TGTGCCAGCAGCTTCAACACAGATACGCAGTATTTT.